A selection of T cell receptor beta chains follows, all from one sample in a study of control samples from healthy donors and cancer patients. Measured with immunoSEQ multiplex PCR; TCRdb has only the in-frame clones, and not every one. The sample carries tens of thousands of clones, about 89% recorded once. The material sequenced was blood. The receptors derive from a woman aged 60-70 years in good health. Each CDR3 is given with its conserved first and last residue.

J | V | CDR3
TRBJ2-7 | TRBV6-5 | CASSLLGQFSEQYF
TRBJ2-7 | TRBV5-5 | CASSLYPEAYEQYF
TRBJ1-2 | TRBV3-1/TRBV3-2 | CASSQASGGYTF
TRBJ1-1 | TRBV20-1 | CSASRTLTEAFF
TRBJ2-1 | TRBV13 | CASSLLAGAYNEQFF
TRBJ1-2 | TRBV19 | CAASSLWTGAPPWGYTF
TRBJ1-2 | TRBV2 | CASNPEASVGYTF
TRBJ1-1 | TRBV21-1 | CASSNEGMGTEAFF
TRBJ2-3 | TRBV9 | CASSVGGSGGLTDTQYF
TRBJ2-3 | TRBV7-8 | CASSRGASGRVADTQYF
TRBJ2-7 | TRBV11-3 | CASSIRLVNYEQYF
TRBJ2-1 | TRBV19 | CASSIAGAAGEQFF
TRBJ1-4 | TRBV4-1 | CASSQLWTGEKLFF
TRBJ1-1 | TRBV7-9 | CASSLGGRETEAFF
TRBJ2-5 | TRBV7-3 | CASSSIAGNQETQYF
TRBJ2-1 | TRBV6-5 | CASRDPYNEQFF
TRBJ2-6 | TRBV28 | CASSFEQHSGANVLTF
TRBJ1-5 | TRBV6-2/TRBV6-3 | CASSPSGGLPQHF
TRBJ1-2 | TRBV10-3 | CAISEGQGNYGYTF
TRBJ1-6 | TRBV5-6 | CASSQVYNSPLHF
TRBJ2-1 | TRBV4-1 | CASSQDAAGAHNEQFF
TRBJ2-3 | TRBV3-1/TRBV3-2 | CASSLRGRGADTQYF
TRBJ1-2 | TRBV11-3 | CASSSRNSGQTANYGYTF
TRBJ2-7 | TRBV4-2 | CASSSTGGSYEQYF
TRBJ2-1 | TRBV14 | CASSQAMGGGNEQFF
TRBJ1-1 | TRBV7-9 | CASSLQPNTEAFF
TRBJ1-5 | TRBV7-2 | CASSLGAGGSQPQHF
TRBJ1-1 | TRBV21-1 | CASIGQGEAFF
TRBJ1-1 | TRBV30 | CAWRPKGTGAGGISTEAFF
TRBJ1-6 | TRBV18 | CASSPGWGETPLHF
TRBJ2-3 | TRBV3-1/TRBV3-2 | CASSQASAGRIDTQYF
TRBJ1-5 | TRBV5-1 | CASSAGTGGQPQHF
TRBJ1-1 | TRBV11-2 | CASSFQVNTEAFF
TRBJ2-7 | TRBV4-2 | CASSQGTSGRIYEQYF
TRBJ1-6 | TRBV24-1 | CATSWNSYNSPLHF
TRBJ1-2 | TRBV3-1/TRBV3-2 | CASSQGTGGLSYGYTF
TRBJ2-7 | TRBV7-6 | CASSLGQGSSYEQYF
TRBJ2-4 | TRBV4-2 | CASSPTSGFQYF
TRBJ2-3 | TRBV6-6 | CASSSNEQGFVYF
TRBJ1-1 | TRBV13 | CASSFGANTEAFF
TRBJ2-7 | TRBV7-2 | CASSHRQGPYEQYF
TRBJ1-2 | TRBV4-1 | CASSQTGQDYGYTF
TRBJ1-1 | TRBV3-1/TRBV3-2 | CASSRGTGEGGTEAFF
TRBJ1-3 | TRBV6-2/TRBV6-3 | CASSSYRGDYSGNTIYF
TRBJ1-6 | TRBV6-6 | CASNPPTANSPLHF
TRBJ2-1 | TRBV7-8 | CASSLALYNEQFF
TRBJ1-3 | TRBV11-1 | CASSLSGADTIYF
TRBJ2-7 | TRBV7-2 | CASSSKTSGGPYEQYF